This section outlines one T cell receptor (beta chain) sequence together with its context. The target of this receptor is not known. No much larger clone exists at a distance of one base, and base qualities are not known. The sequencing machine was an Illumina HiSeq 2500. TCR beta libraries were prepared by quantitative 5'-RACE with molecular barcodes. The study's processing was this. A new computational method, built on a probabilistic model of VDJ rearrangement, was used to identify disease-linked TCR variants. The raw public reads went through TCRdb reprocessing: fastp at Q25, MiXCR clone calling, in-frame beta chains kept. Rows matching on CDR3 protein sequence are summarized as one entry with the most common DNA and genes. The V and J calls come from TCRdb's annotation, not from the publication. In this sample the table shows under 250,000 distinct CDR3 sequences, roughly 10% of which occur a single time. The ten largest clones represent 2% to 3% of the sample.

The data derive from a study of CD8 T cells in ankylosing spondylitis (dated by TCRdb to the late 2010s). Regarding the complete study: To find TCR variants linked to disease, the study profiled T cell receptor beta repertoires in ankylosing spondylitis patients and healthy donors. Peripheral blood was sampled, and synovial fluid was additionally collected from ankylosing spondylitis patients. The full study cohort comprised 25 ankylosing spondylitis patients and some 100 healthy donors.

Based on the germline V gene (reference sequence), the CDR1 and CDR2 sequences are GTSNPN and SVGIG. The CDR3 covers 13 residues, taking in both the cysteine and the phenylalanine. Solely the CDR3 DNA is kept, with 39 bases framed from the first base. Trimming takes 5 bases from V and 7 bases from J, and the germline ends sit 18 bases apart. General findings and caveats noted by the study authors: A TCR beta motif made up of several highly homologous amino acid variants appeared to be characteristic of blood from ankylosing spondylitis patients. Some motif variants were previously reported in synovial fluid and blood of reactive arthritis patients, suggesting common disease-initiation mechanisms. Significant enrichment of the disease-linked clones was reported in matched synovial fluid samples from ankylosing spondylitis patients. The disease-linked clones had a CD8+ phenotype and were found at relatively low frequencies in peripheral blood.

This TCR was sampled from a male donor with ankylosing spondylitis or in good health (not recorded which). The V gene is TRBV30 and the J gene is TRBJ2-7; TRBD1 is a weak D gene call, 5 bases matching. Sequenced material: blood, either unsorted or a sorted T cell fraction (not recorded which). The DNA sequence follows: TGTGCCTGGGGGCGAACAGGAATAGTGGAGCAGTACTTC. It codes for CAWGRTGIVEQYF.